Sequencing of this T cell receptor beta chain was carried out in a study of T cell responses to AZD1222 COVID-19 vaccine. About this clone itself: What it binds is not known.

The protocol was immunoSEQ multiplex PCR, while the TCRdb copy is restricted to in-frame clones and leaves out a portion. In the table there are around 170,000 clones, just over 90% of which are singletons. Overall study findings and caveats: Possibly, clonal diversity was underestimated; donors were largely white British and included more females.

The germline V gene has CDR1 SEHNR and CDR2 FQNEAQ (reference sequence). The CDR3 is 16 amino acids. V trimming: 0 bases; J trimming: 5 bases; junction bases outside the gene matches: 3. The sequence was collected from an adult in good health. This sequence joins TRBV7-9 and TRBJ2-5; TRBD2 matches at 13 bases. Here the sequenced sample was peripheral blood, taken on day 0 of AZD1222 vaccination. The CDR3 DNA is TGTGCCAGCAGCTTAGCCGGGACTAGCGGGGTGGAGACCCAGTACTTC. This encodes CASSLAGTSGVETQYF.